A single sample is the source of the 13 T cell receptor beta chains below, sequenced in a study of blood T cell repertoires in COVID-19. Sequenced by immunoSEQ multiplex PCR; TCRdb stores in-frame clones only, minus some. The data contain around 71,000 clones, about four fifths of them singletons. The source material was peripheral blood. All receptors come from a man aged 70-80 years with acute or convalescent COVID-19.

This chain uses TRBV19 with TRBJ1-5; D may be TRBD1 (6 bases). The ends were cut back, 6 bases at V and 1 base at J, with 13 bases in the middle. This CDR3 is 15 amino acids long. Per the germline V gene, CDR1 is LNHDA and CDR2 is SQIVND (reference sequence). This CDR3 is CASRVWTVSNQPQHF. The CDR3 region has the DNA TGTGCCAGTAGAGTCTGGACAGTGAGCAATCAGCCCCAGCATTTT.

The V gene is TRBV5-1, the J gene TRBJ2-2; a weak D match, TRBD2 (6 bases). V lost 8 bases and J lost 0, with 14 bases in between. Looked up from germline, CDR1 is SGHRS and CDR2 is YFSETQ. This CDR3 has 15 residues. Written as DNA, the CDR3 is TGCGCCAGGCCCTATCTAGCGTCGAACACCGGGGAGCTGTTTTTT. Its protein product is CARPYLASNTGELFF.

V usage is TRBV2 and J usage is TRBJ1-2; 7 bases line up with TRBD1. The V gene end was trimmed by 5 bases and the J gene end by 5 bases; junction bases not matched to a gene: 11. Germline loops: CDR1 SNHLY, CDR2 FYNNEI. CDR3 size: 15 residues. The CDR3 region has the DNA TGTGCCAGCAGTAAAGACAGGGCAGGTGAATATGGCTACACCTTC. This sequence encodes CASSKDRAGEYGYTF.

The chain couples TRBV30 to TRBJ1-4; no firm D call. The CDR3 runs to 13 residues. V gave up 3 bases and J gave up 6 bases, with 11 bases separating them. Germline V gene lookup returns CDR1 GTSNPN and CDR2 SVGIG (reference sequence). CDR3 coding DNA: TGTGCCTGGAGCCTTGGCGGGGATGAAAAACTGTTTTTT. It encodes CAWSLGGDEKLFF.

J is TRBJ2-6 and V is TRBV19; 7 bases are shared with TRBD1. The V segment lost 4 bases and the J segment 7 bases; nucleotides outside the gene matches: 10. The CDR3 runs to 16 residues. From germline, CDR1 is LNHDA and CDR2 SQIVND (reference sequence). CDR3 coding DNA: TGTGCCAGTAGTACTCTCCGGACAGGTTATGCCAACGTCCTGACTTTC. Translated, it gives CASSTLRTGYANVLTF.

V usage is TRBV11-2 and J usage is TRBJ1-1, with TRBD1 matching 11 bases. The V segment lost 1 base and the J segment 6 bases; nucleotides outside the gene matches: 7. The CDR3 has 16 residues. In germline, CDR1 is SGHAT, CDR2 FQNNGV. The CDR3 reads CASSLAMGQGGSEAFF. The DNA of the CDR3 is TGTGCCAGCAGCTTAGCGATGGGACAGGGGGGATCTGAAGCTTTCTTT.

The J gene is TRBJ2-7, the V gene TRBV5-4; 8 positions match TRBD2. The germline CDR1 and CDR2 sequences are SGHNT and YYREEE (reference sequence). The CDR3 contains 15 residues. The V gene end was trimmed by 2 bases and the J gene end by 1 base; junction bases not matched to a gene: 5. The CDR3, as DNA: TGTGCCAGCAGCTTTGGAACTAGCGGTTCCTACGAGCAGTACTTC. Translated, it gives CASSFGTSGSYEQYF.

The CDR3 sequence is CAISESLAGTSTDTQYF. The CDR3 DNA reads TGTGCCATCAGTGAGTCCCTAGCGGGAACTAGCACAGATACGCAGTATTTT. This rearrangement joins TRBV10-3 to TRBJ2-3, with TRBD2 matching over 9 bases. This CDR3 contains 17 residues. Germline V gives CDR1 ENHRY, CDR2 SYGVKD. J gave up 0 bases and V 0 bases, and 4 bases lay outside the gene matches.

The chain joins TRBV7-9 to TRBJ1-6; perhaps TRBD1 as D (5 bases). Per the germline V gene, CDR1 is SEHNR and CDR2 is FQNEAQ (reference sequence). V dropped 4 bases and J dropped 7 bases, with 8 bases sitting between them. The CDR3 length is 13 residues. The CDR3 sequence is CASSWGVNSPLHF. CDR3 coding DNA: TGTGCCAGCAGCTGGGGGGTCAATTCACCCCTCCACTTT.

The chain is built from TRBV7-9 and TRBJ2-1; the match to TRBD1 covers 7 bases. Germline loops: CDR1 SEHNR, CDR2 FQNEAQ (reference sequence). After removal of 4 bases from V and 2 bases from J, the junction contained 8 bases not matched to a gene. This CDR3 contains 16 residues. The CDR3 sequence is CASSSAGTVPYNEQFF. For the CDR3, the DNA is TGTGCCAGCAGCTCCGCCGGGACAGTGCCCTACAATGAGCAGTTCTTC.

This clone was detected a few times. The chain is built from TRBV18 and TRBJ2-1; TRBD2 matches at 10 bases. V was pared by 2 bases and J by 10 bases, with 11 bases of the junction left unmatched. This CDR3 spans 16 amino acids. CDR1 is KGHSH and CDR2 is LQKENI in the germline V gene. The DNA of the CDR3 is TGTGCCAGCTCACCAAAGGGGACTAGCGCACTCACCGAGCAGTTCTTC. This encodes CASSPKGTSALTEQFF.

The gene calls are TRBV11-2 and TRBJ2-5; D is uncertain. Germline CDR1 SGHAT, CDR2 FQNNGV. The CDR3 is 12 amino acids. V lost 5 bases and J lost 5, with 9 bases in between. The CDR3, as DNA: TGTGCCAGCAGCCTAGTCAGGGAGACCCAGTACTTC. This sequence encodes CASSLVRETQYF.

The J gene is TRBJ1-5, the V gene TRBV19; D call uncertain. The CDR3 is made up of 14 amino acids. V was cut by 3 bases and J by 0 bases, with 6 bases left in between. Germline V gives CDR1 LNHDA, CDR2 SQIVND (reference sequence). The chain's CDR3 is CASSITPSNQPQHF. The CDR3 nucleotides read TGTGCCAGTAGTATTACTCCTAGCAATCAGCCCCAGCATTTT.